One and the same sample provided the 8 T cell receptor beta chains below, sequenced in a study of T cells in narcolepsy. TCRdb keeps only in-frame clones here, not all; method: immunoSEQ multiplex PCR. Among fewer than 35,000 clones, over 80% were seen once, and the ten largest hold around 0.9%. Sequenced sample: CD45RA- memory CD4+ T cells from PBMCs. Source of these receptors: a human donor with narcolepsy.

This clone has a single count. The chain links TRBV10-2 to TRBJ2-5; TRBD2 aligns across 12 bases. V was clipped by 3 bases and J by 4 bases; unmatched bases: 3. CDR3 size: 15 residues. Per the germline V gene, CDR1 is WSHSY and CDR2 is SAAADI. CDR3: CASSDWTSGAETQYF. The CDR3 DNA reads as TGCGCCAGCAGTGATTGGACTAGCGGGGCAGAGACCCAGTACTTC.

This sequence joins TRBV15 and TRBJ2-6, with a possible D match to TRBD1 (6 bases). CDR1 is LNHNV, CDR2 YYDKDF, per germline (reference sequence). V lost 5 bases and J lost 10, with 15 bases in between. The CDR3 spans 14 residues. The DNA of the CDR3 is TGTGCCACCAGCGGTTCCGGACAGATTAACGTCCTGACTTTC. Its protein product is CATSGSGQINVLTF.

This rearrangement joins TRBV4-1 to TRBJ1-1; D gene ambiguous. The CDR3 spans 14 residues. Deletions cut 1 base from V and 0 bases from J, with 6 bases between. Germline CDR1 and CDR2: MGHRA and YSYEKL. This chain's CDR3 is CASSQGRVNTEAFF. In DNA form, the CDR3 reads TGCGCCAGCAGCCAAGGGAGGGTGAACACTGAAGCTTTCTTT.

In nucleotides, the CDR3 is TGTGCCAGCAGCCAAGTCGGAATAGCGGGGGGAACAGATACGCAGTATTTT. It specifies CASSQVGIAGGTDTQYF. This chain joins TRBV4-2 and TRBJ2-3, with 10 nucleotides matching TRBD2. Germline loops: CDR1 LGHNA, CDR2 YNFKEQ. After removal of 1 base from V and 3 bases from J, the junction contained 7 bases not matched to a gene. CDR3 size: 17 residues.

This chain uses TRBV14 with TRBJ2-7, with D possibly being TRBD2 (6 bases). The germline V gene has CDR1 SGHDN and CDR2 FVKESK. V was pared by 0 bases and J by 1 base, with 13 bases between. This CDR3 region has 16 residues. The CDR3 nucleotides are TGTGCCAGCAGCCAAGATGGGGGGTTCTGGTCCTACGAGCAGTACTTC. It is translated as CASSQDGGFWSYEQYF.

This clone showed up just once. The rearrangement uses TRBV7-2 and TRBJ1-3, with D maybe TRBD1 (5 bases). Germline V CDR1 and CDR2: SGHTA, FQGNSA. The CDR3 runs 17 residues. The V and J ends lost 5 bases and 2 bases respectively, with 19 bases between them. DNA for the CDR3: TGTGCCAGCAGCCCACTAGGGGTATCTCCTACTGGAAACACCATATATTTT. It encodes CASSPLGVSPTGNTIYF.

The J gene is TRBJ2-2, the V gene TRBV30; 12 bases match TRBD2. The CDR3 runs to 15 residues. V lost 4 bases, J lost 1 base, and 1 base stayed unmatched. Germline CDR1 and CDR2: GTSNPN and SVGIG (reference sequence). In DNA form, the CDR3 reads TGTGCCTGGAAACTAGCGGGGGGGAACACCGGGGAGCTGTTTTTT. Its translation is CAWKLAGGNTGELFF.

V is TRBV30 and J is TRBJ2-3; D remains unclear. The CDR3 runs to 13 residues. V gave up 1 base and J gave up 6 bases, with 11 bases separating them. CDR1 is GTSNPN, CDR2 SVGIG, per germline (reference sequence). CDR3 bases: TGTGCCTGGAGTGCCCGAGTTAGGGATACGCAGTATTTT. It is translated as CAWSARVRDTQYF.